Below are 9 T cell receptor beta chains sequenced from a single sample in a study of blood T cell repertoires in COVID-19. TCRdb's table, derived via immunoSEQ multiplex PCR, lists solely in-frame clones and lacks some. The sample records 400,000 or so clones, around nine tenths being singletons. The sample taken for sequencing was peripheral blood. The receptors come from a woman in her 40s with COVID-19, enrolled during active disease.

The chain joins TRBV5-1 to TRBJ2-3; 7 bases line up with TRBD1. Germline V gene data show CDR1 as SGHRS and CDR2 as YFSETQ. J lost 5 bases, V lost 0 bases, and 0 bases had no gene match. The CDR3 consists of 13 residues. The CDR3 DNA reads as TGCGCCAGCAGCTTGGACAGGGGAGATACGCAGTATTTT. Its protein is CASSLDRGDTQYF. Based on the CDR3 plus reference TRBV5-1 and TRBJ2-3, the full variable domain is KAGVTQTPRYLIKTRGQQVTLSCSPISGHRSVSWYQQTPGQGLQFLFEYFSETQRNKGNFPGRFSGRQFSNSRSEMNVSTLELGDSALYLCASSLDRGDTQYFGPGTRLTVL.

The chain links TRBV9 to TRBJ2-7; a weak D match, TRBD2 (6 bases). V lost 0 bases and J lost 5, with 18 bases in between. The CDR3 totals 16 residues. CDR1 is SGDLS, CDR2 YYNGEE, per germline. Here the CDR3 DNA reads TGTGCCAGCAGCGTAGCTGGGGGAGGATCGGTCGACGAGCAGTACTTC. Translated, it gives CASSVAGGGSVDEQYF. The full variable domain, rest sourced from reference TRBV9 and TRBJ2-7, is DSGVTQTPKHLITATGQRVTLRCSPRSGDLSVYWYQQSLDQGLQFLIQYYNGEERAKGNILERFSAQQFPDLHSELNLSSLELGDSALYFCASSVAGGGSVDEQYFGPGTRLTVT.

The chain's CDR3 is CASTAGGFSFF. Written as DNA, the CDR3 is TGTGCCAGCACCGCAGGGGGCTTTTCTTTCTTT. The V call is TRBV7-2, the J call TRBJ1-1; the match to TRBD1 covers 8 bases. The CDR3 sequence is 11 residues long. Germline V CDR1 and CDR2: SGHTA, FQGNSA. V was pared by 7 bases and J by 12 bases, with 7 bases of the junction left unmatched.

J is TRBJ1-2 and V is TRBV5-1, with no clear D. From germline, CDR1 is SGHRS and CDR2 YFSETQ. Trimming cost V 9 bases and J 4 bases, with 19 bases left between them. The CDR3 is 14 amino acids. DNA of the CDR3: TGCGCCACCCGGCGGGGAGAATTTGGCTATGGCTACACCTTC. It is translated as CATRRGEFGYGYTF.

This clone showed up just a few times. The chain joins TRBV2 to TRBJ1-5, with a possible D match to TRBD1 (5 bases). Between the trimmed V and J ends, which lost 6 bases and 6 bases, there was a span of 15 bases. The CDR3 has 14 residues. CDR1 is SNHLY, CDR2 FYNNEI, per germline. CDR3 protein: CASSGGDWGQPQHF. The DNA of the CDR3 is TGTGCCAGCAGCGGCGGGGACTGGGGTCAGCCCCAGCATTTT. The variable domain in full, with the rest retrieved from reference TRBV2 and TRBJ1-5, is EPEVTQTPSHQVTQMGQEVILRCVPISNHLYFYWYRQILGQKVEFLVSFYNNEISEKSEIFDDQFSVERPDGSNFTLKIRSTKLEDSAMYFCASSGGDWGQPQHFGDGTRLSIL.

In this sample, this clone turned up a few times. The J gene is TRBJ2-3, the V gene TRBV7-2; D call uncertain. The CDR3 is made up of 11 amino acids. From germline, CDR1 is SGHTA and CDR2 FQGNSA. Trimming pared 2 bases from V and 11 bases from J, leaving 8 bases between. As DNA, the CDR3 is TGTGCCAGCAGCTTAAGTGCGCGGCAGTATTTT. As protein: CASSLSARQYF.

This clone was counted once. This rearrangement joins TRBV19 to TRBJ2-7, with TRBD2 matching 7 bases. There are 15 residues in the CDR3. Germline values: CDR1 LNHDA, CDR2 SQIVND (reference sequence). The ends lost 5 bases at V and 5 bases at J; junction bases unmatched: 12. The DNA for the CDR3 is TGTGCCAGTAGTTACCCGGGGGAGGGCCTGCACGAGCAGTACTTC. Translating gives CASSYPGEGLHEQYF.

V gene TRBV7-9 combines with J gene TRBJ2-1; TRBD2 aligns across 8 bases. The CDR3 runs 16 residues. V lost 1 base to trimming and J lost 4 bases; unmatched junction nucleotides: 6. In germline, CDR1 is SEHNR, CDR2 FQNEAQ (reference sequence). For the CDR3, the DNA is TGTGCCAGCAGCTTAGATCCCGGGAGGGAGTACAATGAGCAGTTCTTC. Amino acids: CASSLDPGREYNEQFF.

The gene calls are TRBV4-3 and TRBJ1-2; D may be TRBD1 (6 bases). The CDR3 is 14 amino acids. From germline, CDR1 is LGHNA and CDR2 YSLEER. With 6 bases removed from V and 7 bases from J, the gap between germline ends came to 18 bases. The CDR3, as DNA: TGCGCCAGCAGGGGGGCCTGGCCGGACCTTGGCTACACCTTC. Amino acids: CASRGAWPDLGYTF.